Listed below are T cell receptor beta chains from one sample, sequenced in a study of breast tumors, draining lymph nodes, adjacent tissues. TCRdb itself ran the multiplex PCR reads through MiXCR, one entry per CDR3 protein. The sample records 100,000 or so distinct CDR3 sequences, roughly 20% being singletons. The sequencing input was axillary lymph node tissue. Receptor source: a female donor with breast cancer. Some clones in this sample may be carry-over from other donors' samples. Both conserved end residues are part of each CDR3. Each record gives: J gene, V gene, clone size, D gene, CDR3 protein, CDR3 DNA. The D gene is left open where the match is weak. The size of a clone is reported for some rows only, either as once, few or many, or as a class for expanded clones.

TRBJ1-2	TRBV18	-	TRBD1	CASSPPPGGGGYTF	TGTGCCAGCTCACCACCCCCAGGGGGTGGAGGCTACACCTTC
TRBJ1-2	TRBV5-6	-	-	CASSRRVRGSNYGYTF	TGTGCCAGCAGCCGGAGAGTTAGGGGATCTAACTATGGCTACACCTTC
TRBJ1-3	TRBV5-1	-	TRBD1	CASSLRQGEPLTGNTIYF	TGCGCCAGCAGCTTGAGGCAGGGGGAGCCCCTAACTGGAAACACCATATATTTT
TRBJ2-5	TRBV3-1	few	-	CASSHLSVPETQYF	TGTGCCAGCAGCCATCTTTCTGTCCCAGAGACCCAGTACTTC
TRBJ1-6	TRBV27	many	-	CASTSRRDSPLHF	TGTGCCAGCACCTCCCGACGGGATTCACCCCTCCACTTT
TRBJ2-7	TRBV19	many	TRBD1	CASSGQGRFYEQYF	TGTGCCAGTAGTGGACAGGGACGCTTCTACGAGCAGTACTTC
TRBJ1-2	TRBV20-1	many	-	CSAADRPNYGYTF	TGCAGTGCCGCGGACAGACCTAACTATGGCTACACCTTC
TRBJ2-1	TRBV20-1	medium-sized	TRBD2	CSARALAGVLEQFF	TGCAGTGCTAGAGCGCTAGCGGGAGTGCTTGAGCAGTTCTTC
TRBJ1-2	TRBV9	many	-	CASSGGPPYGYTF	TGTGCCAGCAGCGGAGGACCACCCTATGGCTACACCTTC
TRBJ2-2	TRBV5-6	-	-	CASSPYNTGELFF	TGTGCCAGCAGCCCTTATAACACCGGGGAGCTGTTTTTT
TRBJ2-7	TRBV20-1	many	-	CSANPQEGLSYEQYF	TGCAGTGCTAACCCCCAAGAAGGCCTTTCCTACGAGCAGTACTTC
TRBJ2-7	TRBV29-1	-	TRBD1	CSIRQGAYEQYF	TGCAGCATCCGACAGGGGGCCTACGAGCAGTACTTC
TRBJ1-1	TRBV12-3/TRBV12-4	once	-	CASSSFPGRTEAFF	TGTGCCAGCAGTTCCTTTCCCGGGCGCACTGAAGCTTTCTTT
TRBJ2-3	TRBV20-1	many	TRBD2	CSARERLAGLTDTQYF	TGCAGTGCTAGAGAACGGCTAGCGGGACTCACAGATACGCAGTATTTT
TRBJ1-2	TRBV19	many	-	CASSIGAGYTF	TGTGCCAGTAGTATAGGGGCGGGCTACACCTTC
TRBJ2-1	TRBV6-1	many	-	CASSEWDPSSEQFF	TGTGCCAGCAGTGAATGGGACCCCAGCAGTGAGCAGTTCTTC
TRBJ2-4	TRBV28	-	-	CASTPIGRGGKNIQYF	TGTGCCAGCACCCCGATTGGTAGGGGTGGGAAAAACATTCAGTACTTC